This TCR beta chain was recorded in a study of blood T cell repertoires in COVID-19. Study in general: Italy, Spain and the United States were the sources of the convalescent and acute COVID-19 samples. From T cells, B-cell-depleted T cells, or PBMCs came the material, which was cDNA or gDNA.

The germline V gene encodes CDR1 MDHEN and CDR2 SYDVKM. With 9 bases clipped from V and 14 bases from J, the junction kept 10 bases outside the gene matches. The CDR3 is 11 residues long. Original processing methods: The assay estimated nucleated cells by amplifying reference gene primers. This table comes from immunoSEQ multiplex PCR, and its TCRdb copy is limited to in-frame clones, with some not included. V, J and clone size were drawn from that table, and D and trimming were deduced from the DNA. The sample shows about 73,000 clones, approximately 83% of them seen only once. This receptor was taken from a human donor in a cohort sampled during active COVID-19. The sequenced sample consisted of peripheral blood. The chain links TRBV28 to TRBJ2-3; 8 bases are a match to TRBD2. CDR3 in DNA: TGTGCCAGTTCGGGGGGGCGTGCGAGGTATTTT. Translating it yields CASSGGRARYF.